This T cell receptor (beta chain) was sequenced for a study of T cells in Graves' hyperthyroidism and ophthalmopathy. V was cut by 2 bases and J by 4 bases, with 5 bases left in between. CDR1 is SEHNR and CDR2 is FQNEAQ in the germline V gene (reference sequence). The CDR3 runs 12 residues. General study points: In the analysis, a 13 V-J model separated ophthalmopathy from stable hyperthyroidism. Median prediction lead before ophthalmopathy onset was 5.5 to 7 months with the model. In the blood, most expanded thyroid clonotypes above 0.001 appeared as well.

Researchers amplified the TCR beta CDR3 regions from RNA transcripts. A set of HTBI primers served as the primers for a first-round RT-PCR of the TCR CDR3. TCRdb used MiXCR to reprocess the multiplex PCR reads, holding one entry per CDR3 protein. Of some 400,000 distinct CDR3 sequences in the sample, about 13% were seen once. The hyperthyroidism patients had all been newly diagnosed, and their disease duration was under 2 months. Their ages ranged from 18 to 65 years. This clonotype was seen at least ten times. Antigen unknown. What was sequenced was blood. This rearrangement joins TRBV7-9 to TRBJ1-1; D unclear. The receptor comes from a man younger than 40 with Graves' hyperthyroidism that later progressed to Graves' ophthalmopathy. The CDR3 bases are TGTGCCAGCAGCTTATTGAGCACTGAAGCTTTCTTT. It encodes CASSLLSTEAFF.